This T cell receptor beta chain was recorded in a study of tumor-infiltrating lymphocytes in primary liver carcinoma. With a constant-region primer, TCR beta cDNA was made from 450 to 500 ng of total RNA. Slightly modified ARM-PCR served as the procedure for the TCR beta libraries. These libraries came from three rounds of nested multiplex PCR. Investigators reported that the first two PCR rounds, at 10 cycles each, used TRBV1-TRBV30 forward primers with a C-beta reverse primer. TCRdb used MiXCR to reprocess the multiplex PCR reads, holding one entry per CDR3 protein. The data contain almost 200,000 distinct CDR3 sequences, around 60% of them singletons. Germline DNA was also extracted, and blood RNA was taken from unsorted whole blood. Germline V gene lookup returns CDR1 SEHNR and CDR2 FQNEAQ (reference sequence). This CDR3 is 14 amino acids long. Trimming took 4 bases from V and 2 from J; bases not matched to a gene: 3.

Points on this clonotype: The CDR3 carries no conserved terminal phenylalanine or tryptophan, so it likely arises from a read error.

Sequenced sample: peripheral blood. The source of this sequence is a woman aged 55-69 years with primary liver carcinoma and hepatitis B virus infection. The chain employs TRBV7-9 and TRBJ2-3; TRBD2 agrees at 7 bases. Here the CDR3 DNA reads TGTGCCAGCAGCTCTAGCGGCACCACAGATACGCAGTATTAT. Protein product: CASSSSGTTDTQYY.